This T cell receptor (beta chain) comes out of a study of T cells after yellow fever vaccination. The sample holds many counts of this clonotype. This CDR3 has 13 amino acids. Germline assignment: CDR1 MNHEY and CDR2 SVGAGI. The V gene lost 5 bases and the J gene lost 3 bases, with 10 bases spanning the gap. TCRdb fed the 5' RACE reads into MiXCR, producing one record per CDR3 protein. The data hold a few hundred thousand distinct CDR3 sequences, with 4.1% observed a single time. Sequencing used PBMCs, obtained 5 days after the yellow fever booster vaccination. The rearrangement links TRBV6-5 to TRBJ1-2, with D hard to call. The clonotype was recovered from a man younger than 35 who received the YFV17D yellow fever vaccine. The CDR3 reads CASSPGADYGYTF. As DNA, the CDR3 is TGTGCCAGCAGTCCAGGAGCGGACTATGGCTACACCTTC.